The T cell receptor (beta chain) under discussion was sequenced for a study of T cell clones after liver transplantation. The overall study: TCRbeta sequencing after a pre-transplant mixed lymphocyte reaction identified graft-donor-reactive clones, later tracked in post-transplant blood. Notes on the study in general: These preliminary findings come from unstandardized post-transplant sampling times. A significant post-transplant drop in circulating graft-donor-reactive CD4 TCRbeta sequences occurred in most of the 8 subjects.

Remarks on this clone: Its antigen is currently unknown.

V lost 4 bases, J lost 0 bases, and 9 bases lay in between. The CDR3 runs to 14 residues. From germline, CDR1 is SNHLY and CDR2 FYNNEI. Measured with immunoSEQ multiplex PCR; TCRdb has only the in-frame clones, and not every one. Here the sample spans around 51,000 clones, around 85% being singletons. The sequence came from a human patient who received a liver transplant. Some of these T cells may belong to the graft donor. The sample consisted of CD8+ T cells from blood, taken 12 months after liver transplant. V and J are TRBV2 and TRBJ1-1, with D hard to call. The CDR3 spells CASSVSVMNTEAFF. In DNA form, the CDR3 reads TGTGCCAGCAGTGTGTCCGTTATGAACACTGAAGCTTTCTTT. The full variable domain, its missing parts supplied by reference TRBV2 and TRBJ1-1, is EPEVTQTPSHQVTQMGQEVILRCVPISNHLYFYWYRQILGQKVEFLVSFYNNEISEKSEIFDDQFSVERPDGSNFTLKIRSTKLEDSAMYFCASSVSVMNTEAFFGQGTRLTVV.